This T cell receptor beta chain was captured in a study of CD8 T cells in Susac syndrome. Notes on the study in general: The number of individuals included in the study's TCR sequencing and HLA analysis was acknowledged as relatively small.

Random-hexamer reverse transcription was applied to roughly 0.45 to 1 ug RNA. Coverage of TCR beta CDR3 amplification by immunoSEQ multiplex PCR extended to 54 Vbeta and 13 Jbeta. Using its own MiXCR run on the immunoSEQ multiplex PCR reads, TCRdb lists one record per CDR3 protein. Counted here are about 66,000 distinct CDR3 sequences, approximately 93% occurring once; the ten biggest clones make up 0.5% to 0.7%. This clonotype was observed a handful of times. Antigen specificity is unknown. This CDR3 has 14 amino acids. CDR1 and CDR2 from the germline V gene are SGHVS and FQNEAQ. Deletions cut 1 base from V and 1 base from J, with 8 bases between. Included as multiple sclerosis controls were treatment-naive patients who had stable or active relapsing-remitting disease. TEMRA cells were FACS-enriched, while CD8+ and CD4+ T cells were negatively isolated.

This TCR was recovered from a human donor with multiple sclerosis. This chain joins TRBV7-8 and TRBJ2-7; D may be TRBD2 (6 bases). Material for sequencing was CD8+ T cells from PBMCs. CDR3 sequence: CASSLGRGSYEQYF. CDR3 bases: TGTGCCAGCAGCTTAGGCCGGGGGTCCTACGAGCAGTACTTC.